Following are 13 T cell receptor beta chains from one sample sequenced in a study of response to subunit inactivated influenza vaccine (dated by TCRdb to 2016 to 2019). Library preparation was by RT-PCR. Reads for this sample came from an Illumina HiSeq 2500. TCRdb reran the public reads through fastp at Q25 and MiXCR, keeping productive beta chains. CDR3 protein sequences are deduplicated, and each keeps its most common genes and DNA. The sample table records about 780,000 distinct CDR3 sequences; approximately 18% of these occur just once. The top ten hold roughly 10% of the sample. This sample comprised PBMCs from blood, obtained approximately 5 days after vaccination. The receptors were sampled from a man between 50 and 59 years old who received an inactivated influenza vaccine. Donor details come from another sample of the same person, matched by shared clones.

The rearrangement joins TRBV9 to TRBJ2-3; no clear D. V was shortened by 0 bases and J by 0 bases, with 14 bases between the two germline ends. The CDR3 sequence is 17 residues long. Germline V gives CDR1 SGDLS, CDR2 YYNGEE. CDR3 sequence: CASSVAPGRLSTDTQYF. The DNA for the CDR3 is TGTGCCAGCAGCGTAGCTCCCGGGCGTCTTAGCACAGATACGCAGTATTTT.

The rearrangement links TRBV30 to TRBJ2-1; 10 nucleotides align to TRBD2. Germline assignment: CDR1 GTSNPN and CDR2 SVGIG (reference sequence). V lost 0 bases, J lost 10 bases, and 12 bases stayed unmatched. The CDR3 runs 16 residues. In nucleotides, the CDR3 is TGTGCCTGGAGTGTCCTAGCGGGAGCCGGACTTAGGGAGCAGTTCTTC. Translating gives CAWSVLAGAGLREQFF. The whole variable domain, remainder taken from reference TRBV30 and TRBJ2-1, is SQTIHQWPATLVQPVGSPLSLECTVEGTSNPNLYWYRQAAGRGLQLLFYSVGIGQISSEVPQNLSASRPQDRQFILSSKKLLLSDSGFYLCAWSVLAGAGLREQFFGPGTRLTVL.

The rearrangement links TRBV12-3 or TRBV12-4 to TRBJ2-1, with D unresolved. The CDR3 has 11 amino acids. Trimming pared 7 bases from V and 7 bases from J, leaving 8 bases between. The CDR3 nucleotides read TGTGCCAGCACCCTAGAGAATGAGCAGTTCTTC. Translating it yields CASTLENEQFF.

This clonotype was seen many times. V is TRBV5-1 and J is TRBJ2-3; 7 nucleotides align to TRBD1. Germline loops: CDR1 SGHRS, CDR2 YFSETQ. CDR3 length equals 14 residues. J gave up 1 base and V 4 bases, and 3 bases lay outside the gene matches. CDR3 in amino acids: CASSTGQRTDTQYF. CDR3 nucleotide sequence: TGCGCCAGCAGCACGGGACAGCGCACAGATACGCAGTATTTT.

This chain links TRBV29-1 with TRBJ1-4; 7 nucleotides match TRBD1. The CDR3 runs to 15 residues. The V gene's germline CDR1 is SQVTM and CDR2 ANQGSEA. V shed 6 bases and J 0 bases; nucleotides not matched to a gene: 7. CDR3 DNA: TGCAGCGTCACCGGGACAGCTACAACTAATGAAAAACTGTTTTTT. It specifies CSVTGTATTNEKLFF.

This clonotype was found a few times. The rearrangement joins TRBV6-5 to TRBJ2-1, with D possibly being TRBD2 (7 bases). The V gene's germline CDR1 is MNHEY and CDR2 SVGAGI. V was cut by 4 bases and J by 0 bases, with 19 bases left in between. The CDR3 length is 18 residues. In nucleotides, the CDR3 is TGTGCCAGCAGTTCCGACCCGGGGGGCCCTAGCTCCTACAATGAGCAGTTCTTC. Encoded protein: CASSSDPGGPSSYNEQFF.

This clonotype was seen ten or more times. The chain uses TRBV5-1 and TRBJ2-3, with 9 bases lining up with TRBD1. Germline loops: CDR1 SGHRS, CDR2 YFSETQ. V gave up 3 bases and J gave up 4 bases; unmatched junction bases: 3. The length of the CDR3 is 14 residues. The CDR3 DNA reads TGCGCCAGCAGCTACGGGGACAGGGCAGATACGCAGTATTTT. Translated: CASSYGDRADTQYF.

The rearrangement uses TRBV20-1 and TRBJ2-1; 8 bases match TRBD2. Germline V gene sequence: CDR1 DFQATT, CDR2 SNEGSKA (reference sequence). The CDR3 has 17 residues. J gave up 3 bases and V 0 bases, and 10 bases lay outside the gene matches. The chain's CDR3 is CSARDRGSGVGYNEQFF. The CDR3 bases are TGCAGTGCTAGAGATCGGGGTAGCGGGGTCGGCTACAATGAGCAGTTCTTC.

The chain combines TRBV28 with TRBJ2-7; D could derive from TRBD1 or TRBD2 (5 bases each). Germline V gives CDR1 MDHEN, CDR2 SYDVKM. V was shortened by 3 bases and J by 0 bases, with 21 bases between the two germline ends. The CDR3 consists of 18 residues. The CDR3 reads CASSFLSDGGTSSYEQYF. The CDR3, as DNA: TGTGCCAGCAGTTTTCTCTCCGATGGGGGAACTAGCTCCTACGAGCAGTACTTC.

This clonotype was counted only a few times. The V gene is TRBV18, the J gene TRBJ2-1, with 7 bases that match TRBD1. In germline, CDR1 is KGHSH, CDR2 LQKENI. Trimming at V came to 1 base and at J to 4 bases, leaving 7 bases not matched to a gene. The CDR3 is 16 amino acids. CDR3 sequence (DNA): TGTGCCAGCTCACCACTTGCTATGACAGGGTACAATGAGCAGTTCTTC. Translated: CASSPLAMTGYNEQFF.

The rearrangement uses TRBV5-1 and TRBJ2-1; 12 bases are shared with TRBD2. J was trimmed by 6 bases and V by 2 bases; bases with no gene match: 12. Germline lookup yields CDR1 SGHRS and CDR2 YFSETQ. The length of the CDR3 is 18 residues. CDR3 in amino acids: CASSFTSSGRAFGNEQFF. The CDR3, as DNA: TGCGCCAGCAGCTTCACCTCTAGCGGGAGGGCCTTCGGCAATGAGCAGTTCTTC.

Ten or more counts support this clonotype. The rearrangement uses TRBV12-3 or TRBV12-4 and TRBJ1-2; 8 bases map to TRBD1. CDR3 length: 17 residues. V lost 4 bases to trimming and J lost 5 bases; unmatched junction nucleotides: 15. CDR3 protein: CASSSRWGQVKPYGYTF. The CDR3 nucleotides are TGTGCCAGCAGTTCCAGATGGGGACAGGTGAAACCTTATGGCTACACCTTC.

This clonotype turned up a few times. The V and J genes are TRBV5-1 and TRBJ2-3; D might be TRBD1 (6 bases). The CDR3 runs to 15 residues. V gave up 0 bases and J gave up 8 bases, with 16 bases separating them. Germline loops: CDR1 SGHRS, CDR2 YFSETQ. This CDR3 is CASSLGATPGVTQYF. The CDR3 DNA follows: TGCGCCAGCAGCTTGGGGGCCACCCCAGGGGTTACGCAGTATTTT.